This entry describes one T cell receptor (beta chain). Its antigen is unknown. Vbeta (60) and Jbeta (13) primers were used in the PCR. The assay was immunoSEQ multiplex PCR, and TCRdb's table has in-frame clones only and misses some. Among some 200,000 clones, approximately 83% were seen once, and the ten largest hold 0.098%. Losses at the gene ends were 7 bases for V and 0 bases for J; bases not matched to a gene: 6. Germline V CDR1 and CDR2: GTSNPN, SVGIG (reference sequence). This CDR3 has 15 residues. The source of the sample is a study of cytomegalovirus exposure and HLA in healthy donors. General study points: Highest at DRB1 and lowest at HLA-C, TCR association rates differed among HLA loci in a later analysis.

This TCR derives from a boy aged 2-9 years in good health and CMV-seronegative. The chain combines TRBV30 with TRBJ2-4; the match to TRBD1 covers 10 bases. Sequencing used PBMCs. The CDR3 sequence is CALGQGTVAKNIQYF. CDR3 DNA sequence: TGTGCCTTGGGACAGGGGACCGTAGCCAAAAACATTCAGTACTTC.